This T cell receptor (beta chain) was recovered during a study of beta chain features in type 1 diabetes. Whole-study context: Across every sample, 107,917,701 sorted cells were examined in total. Study conclusions and caveats: Shorter templates may be favored by PCR, equally so in patients and controls. More deletions and fewer insertions at VDJ junctions were seen in type 1 diabetes patients. Significant though moderate, a shortening of TCRB CDR3s appeared in all four CD4+ subsets of Type 1 diabetes patients.

With 5 bases clipped from V and 7 bases from J, the junction kept 11 bases outside the gene matches. CDR1 and CDR2 from the germline V gene are SEHNR and FQNEAQ (reference sequence). This CDR3 region has 16 residues. This clone came up a few times. Its antigen is unidentified. Isolated RNA was reverse transcribed in full, so expressed TCRB transcripts were sequenced. TCRdb's table, derived via immunoSEQ multiplex PCR, lists solely in-frame clones and lacks some. The sample lists under 350,000 clones, roughly a quarter seen once, with 0.012% in the top ten. The TCR comes from a woman aged 25 to 39 with type 1 diabetes. V gene TRBV7-9 combines with J gene TRBJ2-1, with 10 bases lining up with TRBD2. Input material: naive CD4+ T cells from blood. Written as DNA, the CDR3 is TGTGCCAGCAGCGAACTTAGCGGGAGGAGGAGGAATGAGCAGTTCTTC. This codes for CASSELSGRRRNEQFF.